The clone carrying this T cell receptor (beta chain) was recorded many times. The data originate from a study of T cells in Graves' hyperthyroidism and ophthalmopathy. Each 10 ml fresh peripheral blood draw supplied the PBMCs. The source material, RNA transcripts, was used to amplify TCR beta CDR3 regions. In the first-round RT-PCR of the TCR CDR3, the HTBI primer set was used. TCRdb independently ran MiXCR on the multiplex PCR reads; one entry per CDR3 protein. Counted here are 600,000 or so distinct CDR3 sequences, roughly 15% occurring once; the ten biggest clones make up about an eighth. This receptor was identified in a woman between 45 and 65 years old with Graves' ophthalmopathy. The sequencing input was blood.

The CDR3, as DNA: TGCAGTGCTAGAGATCGGAGACTAGCGTCAGAGACCCAGTACTTC. Protein product: CSARDRRLASETQYF. The chain is built from TRBV20-1 and TRBJ2-5; TRBD2 agrees at 8 bases. The J segment lost 4 bases and the V segment lost 0 bases, leaving 7 bases of the junction unmatched. The CDR3 has 15 amino acids. From germline, CDR1 is DFQATT and CDR2 SNEGSKA (reference sequence).